This T cell receptor (beta chain) was recovered during a study of spatial heterogeneity in lung cancer. Study at large: Untreated early-stage non-small cell lung cancer patients, approximately 76 in total, were the donors. PBMC samples from follow-up, where available, were sequenced a median of roughly two years after resection. Detection consistently yielded more beta chains than alpha chains.

This CDR3 is built from 13 residues. In germline, CDR1 is SGHRS, CDR2 YFSETQ. With 3 bases removed from V and 7 bases from J, the gap between germline ends came to 10 bases. This clonotype was detected only a few times. Time point noted: blood at routine non-recurrence follow-up after resection. No cells were sorted before sequencing. The whole RNA sequenced was extracted from tumor, nontumor lung or frozen PBMC. Unique molecular identifiers, one per molecule, were present on every TCR cDNA molecule. TCRdb fed the 5' RACE reads into MiXCR, producing one record per CDR3 protein. Found here are under 150,000 distinct CDR3 sequences, 10% to 15% of them singletons; the top ten hold 16%.

The rearrangement joins TRBV5-1 to TRBJ1-4; a possible D gene is TRBD1 (6 bases). The TCR originated in a male donor with early-stage non-small cell lung cancer. This specimen was PBMCs, taken at follow-up. The CDR3 nucleotides are TGCGCCAGCAGCTCGGGGGGGCCTGAAAAACTGTTTTTT. Residues: CASSSGGPEKLFF.